The 23 T cell receptor beta chains presented below share a single source sample, sequenced in a study of blood T cell repertoires in COVID-19. The table came from immunoSEQ multiplex PCR; TCRdb's copy has only in-frame clones and leaves some out. The sample lists fewer than 50,000 clones; around 84% were seen once. Sample: peripheral blood. The receptor set was obtained from a human donor in a cohort sampled during active COVID-19.

The chain is built from TRBV2 and TRBJ2-1, with TRBD2 identical over 11 bases. CDR1 is SNHLY, CDR2 FYNNEI, per germline. The junction had 1 base not matched to a gene; V was cut back by 6 bases and J by 9 bases. The CDR3 is made up of 12 amino acids. The CDR3 DNA reads TGTGCCAGCAGACTAGCGGGAGTTGAGCAGTTCTTC. It is translated as CASRLAGVEQFF.

V is TRBV6-5 and J is TRBJ1-3; D gene uncertain. The germline V gene encodes CDR1 MNHEY and CDR2 SVGAGI. The CDR3 loop spans 15 amino acids. The V and J ends lost 0 bases and 8 bases respectively, with 14 bases between them. In nucleotides, the CDR3 is TGTGCCAGCAGTTACTCGCCATTGCGGGGTGACACCATATATTTT. It is translated as CASSYSPLRGDTIYF.

The V gene is TRBV10-3, the J gene TRBJ2-7, with 9 bases matching TRBD1. Trimming took 8 bases from V and 6 from J; bases not matched to a gene: 5. Germline V gene sequence: CDR1 ENHRY, CDR2 SYGVKD. The CDR3 sequence is 12 residues long. CDR3 coding DNA: TGTGCCATCGGGGACAGGGTTGTCGAGCAGTACTTC. This codes for CAIGDRVVEQYF.

The chain couples TRBV19 to TRBJ2-3, with TRBD2 identical over 11 bases. Trimming cost V 6 bases and J 6 bases; bases outside gene matches: 8. The CDR3 contains 15 residues. CDR1 and CDR2 (germline): LNHDA, SQIVND (reference sequence). The chain's CDR3 is CASSPTSGTGDTQYF. The DNA for the CDR3 is TGTGCCAGTAGCCCGACTAGCGGGACTGGGGATACGCAGTATTTT.

J is TRBJ1-5 and V is TRBV28, with TRBD1 matching 9 bases. Germline V lookup: CDR1 MDHEN, CDR2 SYDVKM. The CDR3 loop spans 15 amino acids. Trimming cost V 8 bases and J 2 bases; bases outside gene matches: 7. Written as DNA, the CDR3 is TGTGCCAGCGGACGGGACAGGGTGGGCAATCAGCCCCAGCATTTT. This translates into CASGRDRVGNQPQHF.

V is TRBV3-1 (or the pseudogene TRBV3-2) and J is TRBJ1-4, with D possibly being TRBD1 (6 bases). The length of the CDR3 is 15 residues. V dropped 4 bases and J dropped 3 bases, with 12 bases sitting between them. Germline assignment: CDR1 LGHDT and CDR2 YNNKEL (reference sequence). CDR3 sequence reads: CASSPDSSANEKLFF. The CDR3 DNA reads as TGTGCCAGCAGCCCGGACAGTTCGGCTAATGAAAAACTGTTTTTT.

This chain joins TRBV27 and TRBJ1-2, with TRBD1 matching 7 bases. This CDR3 is built from 14 residues. With V trimmed by 6 bases and J by 2 bases, 6 bases remained unmatched. CDR1 MNHEY and CDR2 SMNVEV come from the germline V gene (reference sequence). CDR3 loop: CASSPDRVNYGYTF. DNA of the CDR3: TGTGCCAGCAGCCCAGACAGGGTCAACTATGGCTACACCTTC.

The chain's CDR3 is CASSKWGKTGSPLYDTQYF. The CDR3 bases are TGTGCCAGCAGCAAATGGGGGAAGACCGGGAGCCCTCTTTATGATACGCAGTATTTT. The rearrangement joins TRBV21-1 to TRBJ2-3; TRBD2, the D gene given by the table, was not confirmed from the DNA. TRBV21-1 is flagged as a pseudogene. The CDR3 totals 19 residues.

This clone was seen only once. The chain employs TRBV11-3 and TRBJ2-1, with D maybe TRBD2 (5 bases). There are 12 residues in the CDR3. Deletions cut 5 bases from V and 6 bases from J, with 8 bases between. Germline CDR1 and CDR2: SGHNT and YENEEA. This chain's CDR3 is CASSATSNEQFF. CDR3 in DNA: TGTGCCAGCAGCGCCACTAGCAATGAGCAGTTCTTC.

This chain joins TRBV7-3 and TRBJ1-6, with D tentatively TRBD1 (6 bases). The V gene's germline CDR1 is SGHTA and CDR2 FQGTGA. The CDR3 runs 14 residues. Trimming took 3 bases from V and 7 from J, leaving 10 bases between them. The CDR3 here is CASSFTGKNSPLHF. As DNA, the CDR3 is TGTGCCAGCAGCTTTACAGGGAAGAATTCACCCCTCCACTTT.

The chain has TRBV19 and TRBJ1-2, with TRBD1 matching 7 bases. V shed 5 bases and J 8 bases; nucleotides not matched to a gene: 11. This CDR3 region has 14 residues. Germline V gives CDR1 LNHDA, CDR2 SQIVND (reference sequence). The CDR3, as DNA: TGTGCCAGTAGTGAGGATAAGGGGGCACGCGGCTACACCTTC. Its protein is CASSEDKGARGYTF.

As regards this clone: At one end, the junction sequence differs from germline, possibly due to a read error. The V gene is TRBV7-2, the J gene TRBJ2-3, with TRBD2 matching over 11 bases. CDR3 size: 14 residues. In germline, CDR1 is SGHTA, CDR2 FQGNSA. The CDR3 DNA reads TGTGCCAGCAGCCTAGCGGGAGGTCGAGATACGCAGTATTTT. Encoded protein: CASSLAGGRDTQYF.

This chain connects TRBV28 to TRBJ1-2; no firm D call. CDR3 length: 13 residues. V lost 7 bases and J 4 bases, leaving 13 bases between the germline ends. CDR1 is MDHEN, CDR2 SYDVKM, per germline. The DNA of the CDR3 is TGTGCCAGCATGGGAGCCAAGCTCTATGGCTACACCTTC. This translates into CASMGAKLYGYTF.

V gene TRBV7-2 combines with J gene TRBJ2-1; possible D gene TRBD2, 6 bases. The CDR3 totals 17 residues. From germline, CDR1 is SGHTA and CDR2 FQGNSA. V dropped 1 base and J dropped 0 bases, with 13 bases sitting between them. CDR3 nucleotide sequence: TGTGCCAGCAGCTTAGGTCTAGCGCCGAGCTCCTACAATGAGCAGTTCTTC. The encoded protein is CASSLGLAPSSYNEQFF.

This sequence joins TRBV19 and TRBJ2-7, with 9 bases that match TRBD1. V trimming: 6 bases; J trimming: 1 base; junction bases outside the gene matches: 7. This CDR3 has 15 residues. The germline V gene has CDR1 LNHDA and CDR2 SQIVND (reference sequence). CDR3 protein: CASRRTGTGSYEQYF. DNA for the CDR3: TGTGCCAGTAGAAGAACCGGGACAGGGTCCTACGAGCAGTACTTC.

The gene calls are TRBV5-6 and TRBJ1-1; a possible D gene is TRBD1 (6 bases). There are 14 residues in the CDR3. V was cut by 4 bases and J by 4 bases, with 14 bases left in between. Looked up from germline, CDR1 is SGHDT and CDR2 is YYEEEE. The CDR3 sequence is CASSNPDRFTEAFF. The DNA of the CDR3 is TGTGCCAGCAGCAACCCTGACAGGTTCACTGAAGCTTTCTTT.

This clone occurred a few times. The chain uses TRBV5-1 and TRBJ2-2; D gene uncertain. The CDR3 length is 15 residues. V was cut by 0 bases and J by 1 base, with 7 bases left in between. CDR1 and CDR2 (germline): SGHRS, YFSETQ. The CDR3 is CASSLVPGNTGELFF. The CDR3, as DNA: TGCGCCAGCAGCTTGGTTCCAGGGAACACCGGGGAGCTGTTTTTT.

This chain uses TRBV19 with TRBJ1-4, with TRBD1 matching 9 bases. The junction had 5 bases not matched to a gene; V was cut back by 5 bases and J by 1 base. The CDR3 has 16 amino acids. Germline CDR1 reads LNHDA; CDR2 reads SQIVND (reference sequence). DNA of the CDR3: TGTGCCAGTAGTCCCGGACAGGGGAGAACTAATGAAAAACTGTTTTTT. Its protein is CASSPGQGRTNEKLFF.

In its sample, this clone was seen a few times. The chain has TRBV27 and TRBJ1-1; TRBD1 is a possible D gene (6 bases). Per the germline V gene, CDR1 is MNHEY and CDR2 is SMNVEV (reference sequence). The CDR3 is made up of 14 amino acids. V was cut by 3 bases and J by 1 base, with 9 bases left in between. The CDR3 DNA reads as TGTGCCAGCAGTTTTTTGGGGGCGAACACTGAAGCTTTCTTT. It encodes CASSFLGANTEAFF.

In DNA, the CDR3 is TGCAGCGTTCCTACTAGCGGGAGACCCTACAATGAGCAGTTCTTC. Residues: CSVPTSGRPYNEQFF. This sequence joins TRBV29-1 and TRBJ2-1; 11 nucleotides agree with TRBD2. Germline V lookup: CDR1 SQVTM, CDR2 ANQGSEA. With 5 bases clipped from V and 2 bases from J, the junction kept 5 bases outside the gene matches. The CDR3 extends over 15 amino acids.

This clone was seen only a few times. The J gene is TRBJ2-5, the V gene TRBV6-2 or TRBV6-3; 10 bases fit TRBD2. This CDR3 is built from 15 residues. Germline V lookup: CDR1 MNHEY, CDR2 SVGEGT. With V trimmed by 6 bases and J by 6 bases, 10 bases remained unmatched. CDR3 sequence (DNA): TGTGCCAGCAGCCCCGGGGCTAGCGGGAGCAAGACCCAGTACTTC. Translating it yields CASSPGASGSKTQYF.

V gene TRBV7-6 combines with J gene TRBJ2-1; 10 nucleotides line up with TRBD2. Germline lookup yields CDR1 SGHVS and CDR2 FNYEAQ. This CDR3 comprises 16 residues. Germline trimming cut 5 bases from V and 8 bases from J; bases unmatched to any gene: 12. DNA of the CDR3: TGTGCCAGCAGCGAACTGGCCGGGACTAGCGTTTATGAGCAGTTCTTC. This encodes CASSELAGTSVYEQFF.

This sequence joins TRBV3-1 (or the pseudogene TRBV3-2) and TRBJ2-3, with 7 bases fitting TRBD1. This CDR3 spans 13 amino acids. The junction had 4 bases not matched to a gene; V was cut back by 2 bases and J by 8 bases. The germline V gene has CDR1 LGHDT and CDR2 YNNKEL (reference sequence). DNA of the CDR3: TGTGCCAGCAGCCAAACCAGACAGGGTACGCAGTATTTT. It is translated as CASSQTRQGTQYF.